This passage covers 14 T cell receptor beta chains from one sample sequenced in a study of post-analysis software for immune sequencing data. Study findings and constraints: The study found TRBV5-6, TRBV5-1 and TRBV20-1 among roughly 5 TRBV segments more frequent in patients than controls.

Unique molecular identifiers tagged the TCR beta cDNA libraries. One entry per CDR3 protein results from TCRdb running MiXCR on the PCR reads. The sample lists hundreds of thousands of distinct CDR3 sequences, approximately 37% occurring once. Their antigens remain unidentified. The sequencing sample was made of blood. The receptors were sampled from a girl aged 2 to 9 with multiple sclerosis.

The rearrangement uses TRBV6-5 and TRBJ1-6; D may be TRBD1 (5 bases). Looked up from germline, CDR1 is MNHEY and CDR2 is SVGAGI. The CDR3 has 15 amino acids. Deletions cut 5 bases from V and 4 bases from J, with 12 bases between. The CDR3 DNA reads as TGTGCCAGCAGTCTCGGGACGGCGTATAATTCACCCCTCCACTTT. This gives the protein CASSLGTAYNSPLHF.

The chain links TRBV30 to TRBJ2-1, with a tentative D call TRBD1 (6 bases). Looked up from germline, CDR1 is GTSNPN and CDR2 is SVGIG (reference sequence). The CDR3 runs 12 residues. Trimming pared 5 bases from V and 10 bases from J, leaving 15 bases between. DNA of the CDR3: TGTGCCTGGGGCAGGGGCCTCGGGGAGCAGTTCTTC. Amino acids: CAWGRGLGEQFF.

The J gene is TRBJ2-3, the V gene TRBV24-1; D is possibly TRBD2 (6 bases). Trimming stripped 7 bases from V and 0 bases from J, with 7 bases between. There are 13 residues in the CDR3. Germline loops: CDR1 KGHDR, CDR2 SFDVKD. CDR3 protein: CATREGSTDTQYF. In DNA, the CDR3 is TGTGCCACCAGGGAGGGCAGCACAGATACGCAGTATTTT.

This chain links TRBV27 with TRBJ2-1; TRBD2 matches at 13 bases. The junction had 4 bases not matched to a gene; V was cut back by 7 bases and J by 10 bases. This CDR3 comprises 13 residues. The germline gives CDR1 MNHEY, CDR2 SMNVEV (reference sequence). The CDR3 region is CASTTSGGMEQFF. CDR3 sequence (DNA): TGTGCCAGCACGACTAGCGGGGGGATGGAGCAGTTCTTC.

This clonotype was counted between two and nine times. The gene calls are TRBV5-1 and TRBJ2-1; the match to TRBD2 covers 12 bases. From germline, CDR1 is SGHRS and CDR2 YFSETQ. This CDR3 contains 20 residues. Trimming cost V 7 bases and J 6 bases; bases outside gene matches: 23. For the CDR3, the DNA is TGCGCCAGCTCAGGTGCGGTAAGGACTAGCGGGGCCCGTAAGCTCAATGAGCAGTTCTTC. This encodes CASSGAVRTSGARKLNEQFF.

This clonotype was seen more than once but under ten times. V and J are TRBV7-8 and TRBJ2-3; TRBD2 is a possible D gene (6 bases). Trimming pared 7 bases from V and 1 base from J, leaving 18 bases between. Germline CDR1 and CDR2: SGHVS and FQNEAQ. The CDR3 covers 16 residues. The chain's CDR3 is CASNHKRVLGTDTQYF. DNA for the CDR3: TGTGCCAGCAACCACAAGCGGGTTTTGGGCACAGATACGCAGTATTTT.

The rearrangement links TRBV6-5 to TRBJ1-4; tentative D call: TRBD1 (6 bases). CDR1 is MNHEY and CDR2 is SVGAGI in the germline V gene. V lost 6 bases and J 4 bases, leaving 12 bases between the germline ends. This CDR3 has 14 residues. DNA for the CDR3: TGTGCCAGCAGCGATACAGGGAATAATGAAAAACTGTTTTTT. This gives the protein CASSDTGNNEKLFF.

This clonotype was observed many times. V usage is TRBV7-6 and J usage is TRBJ2-3; D is undetermined. CDR1 is SGHVS and CDR2 is FNYEAQ in the germline V gene. CDR3 length equals 12 residues. Trimming removed 5 bases at V and 4 bases at J, with 7 bases between. The CDR3, as DNA: TGTGCCAGCAGCCCCAACGCAGATACGCAGTATTTT. It is translated as CASSPNADTQYF.

This clonotype was detected only a few times. This chain connects TRBV5-1 to TRBJ2-7; perhaps TRBD2 as D (6 bases). Trimming took 0 bases from V and 3 from J, leaving 13 bases between them. The CDR3 runs 15 residues. Germline lookup yields CDR1 SGHRS and CDR2 YFSETQ. CDR3 sequence (DNA): TGCGCCAGCAGCTTGGATCGGGGGTTCGGCTACGAGCAGTACTTC. Its protein product is CASSLDRGFGYEQYF.

This clonotype was counted a few times. This chain connects TRBV20-1 to TRBJ1-4, with 7 nucleotides matching TRBD1. CDR3 length: 17 residues. The J segment lost 8 bases and the V segment lost 3 bases, leaving 18 bases of the junction unmatched. Germline-derived CDR1 and CDR2 are DFQATT and SNEGSKA (reference sequence). The CDR3 DNA follows: TGCAGTGCTAGTACCCTAGAGGGGGCGAATGTCGGGGAAAAACTGTTTTTT. The encoded protein is CSASTLEGANVGEKLFF.

J is TRBJ1-4 and V is TRBV20-1; D remains unclear. The CDR3 is 14 amino acids. The ends were cut back, 0 bases at V and 8 bases at J, with 13 bases in the middle. CDR1 and CDR2 from the germline V gene are DFQATT and SNEGSKA (reference sequence). This CDR3 reads CSARDPGVYEKLFF. CDR3 nucleotide sequence: TGCAGTGCTAGAGATCCCGGGGTATACGAAAAACTGTTTTTT.

This clonotype has only a few counts. CDR3 loop: CATRDSQETQYF. In DNA form, the CDR3 reads TGTGCCACCCGGGACAGCCAAGAGACCCAGTACTTC. This chain connects TRBV10-3 to TRBJ2-5; TRBD1 agrees at 7 bases. The CDR3 spans 12 residues. V was pared by 10 bases and J by 1 base, with 3 bases of the junction left unmatched. The germline CDR1 and CDR2 sequences are ENHRY and SYGVKD.

CDR3 bases: TGCGCCAGCAGCTTGTTGCTAGGGGTCTACGAGCAGTACTTC. This sequence encodes CASSLLLGVYEQYF. This chain joins TRBV5-1 and TRBJ2-7; D is possibly TRBD1 (5 bases). Trimming took off 1 base at V and 3 bases at J, with 11 bases between the two ends. This CDR3 spans 14 amino acids. CDR1 is SGHRS, CDR2 YFSETQ, per germline.

The chain joins TRBV7-3 to TRBJ2-5; 12 nucleotides line up with TRBD2. The V and J ends lost 6 bases and 11 bases, in that order; junction bases with no gene match: 10. CDR1 and CDR2 (germline): SGHTA, FQGTGA. The CDR3 spans 14 residues. The CDR3 DNA follows: TGTGCCAGCAGTAGGACTAGCGGGACAAATGAGCAGTACTTC. This gives the protein CASSRTSGTNEQYF.